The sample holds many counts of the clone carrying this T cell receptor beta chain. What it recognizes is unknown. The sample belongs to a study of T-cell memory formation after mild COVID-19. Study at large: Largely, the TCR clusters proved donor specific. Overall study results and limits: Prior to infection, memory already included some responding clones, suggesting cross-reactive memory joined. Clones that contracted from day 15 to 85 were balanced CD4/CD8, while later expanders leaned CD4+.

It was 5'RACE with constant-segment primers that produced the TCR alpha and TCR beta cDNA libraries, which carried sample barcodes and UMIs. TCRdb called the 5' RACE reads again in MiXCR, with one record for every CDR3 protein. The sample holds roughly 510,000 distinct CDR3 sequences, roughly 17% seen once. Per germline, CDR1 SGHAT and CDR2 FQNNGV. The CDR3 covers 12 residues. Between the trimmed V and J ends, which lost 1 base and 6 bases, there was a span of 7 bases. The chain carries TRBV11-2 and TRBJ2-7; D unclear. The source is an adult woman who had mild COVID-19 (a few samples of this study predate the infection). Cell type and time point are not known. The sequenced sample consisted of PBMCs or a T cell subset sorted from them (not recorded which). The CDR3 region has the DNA TGTGCCAGCAGCTTAGTCTTCAGCGAGCAGTACTTC. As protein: CASSLVFSEQYF.